A single sample gave rise to the 26 T cell receptor beta chains below, sequenced in a study of identifying expanded T cells in peripheral blood (dated by TCRdb to the late 2010s). Library creation used the immunoSEQ multiplex PCR assay. TCRdb obtained this table from immuneACCESS and retained in-frame rearrangements with V and J assigned. These tables miss some clones; where compared with another copy, unresolved V genes account for less than half of the shortfall, and the remainder is unexplained. This sample has about 100,000 clones in its table, and over 70% of those were observed once. The ten largest account for approximately 5.7% of the sample. Sequencing was carried out using blood. These receptors were obtained from a person aged 18-70 years in good health.

This clone was recorded once. The chain uses TRBV5-4 and TRBJ2-1, with 8 nucleotides matching TRBD2. The CDR3 runs 15 residues. J lost 6 bases, V lost 4 bases, and 9 bases had no gene match. Germline CDR1 reads SGHNT; CDR2 reads YYREEE (reference sequence). The CDR3 reads CASSLTGTRVNEQFF. The CDR3 DNA is TGTGCCAGCAGCCTAACCGGGACTAGGGTCAATGAGCAGTTCTTC.

The rearrangement links TRBV4-3 to TRBJ1-2; the match to TRBD1 covers 9 bases. The CDR3 spans 16 residues. V dropped 0 bases and J dropped 5; count of bases not matched to a gene: 7. CDR1 is LGHNA and CDR2 is YSLEER in the germline V gene. The CDR3 is CASSQERTGVIYGYTF. CDR3 DNA sequence: TGCGCCAGCAGCCAAGAACGGACAGGGGTGATTTATGGCTACACCTTC.

The genes are TRBV14 and TRBJ2-1; D is unclear. Per germline, CDR1 SGHDN and CDR2 FVKESK. With 1 base removed from V and 0 bases from J, the gap between germline ends came to 4 bases. CDR3 length: 14 amino acids. The CDR3 DNA reads as TGTGCCAGCAGCCAAGTCGGCTCCTACAATGAGCAGTTCTTC. Protein product: CASSQVGSYNEQFF.

V and J are TRBV19 and TRBJ1-2; D remains ambiguous. Between the trimmed V and J ends, which lost 8 bases and 6 bases, there was a span of 13 bases. The CDR3 extends over 12 amino acids. Germline assignment: CDR1 LNHDA and CDR2 SQIVND (reference sequence). The CDR3 DNA reads as TGTGCCAGTGGTGATAGAGGGAATGGCTACACCTTC. Protein sequence: CASGDRGNGYTF. The full variable domain, in which reference TRBV19 and TRBJ1-2 provide the parts outside the CDR3, is DGGITQSPKYLFRKEGQNVTLSCEQNLNHDAMYWYRQDPGQGLRLIYYSQIVNDFQKGDIAEGYSVSREKKESFPLTVTSAQKNPTAFYLCASGDRGNGYTFGSGTRLTVV.

V and J are TRBV7-6 and TRBJ1-1; a possible D gene is TRBD1 (5 bases). Germline CDR1 and CDR2: SGHVS and FNYEAQ. V lost 3 bases and J 1 base, leaving 9 bases between the germline ends. CDR3 size: 14 residues. In DNA, the CDR3 is TGTGCCAGCAGCTTTGGGGGGGAGAACACTGAAGCTTTCTTT. As protein: CASSFGGENTEAFF.

The CDR3 region is CASRRAGGSYEQYF. CDR3 DNA: TGTGCCAGCCGAAGAGCGGGAGGTAGTTACGAGCAGTACTTC. The rearrangement uses TRBV27 and TRBJ2-7; 9 nucleotides align to TRBD2. This CDR3 region has 14 residues. Germline-derived CDR1 and CDR2 are MNHEY and SMNVEV (reference sequence). The V and J ends lost 8 bases and 4 bases, in that order; junction bases with no gene match: 9.

V gene TRBV6-1 combines with J gene TRBJ2-2; 13 bases agree with TRBD2. The CDR3 has 16 residues. With V trimmed by 4 bases and J by 1 base, 0 bases remained unmatched. Germline CDR1 MNHNS, CDR2 SASEGT. The CDR3 sequence: CASSGLAGGNTGELFF. For the CDR3, the DNA is TGTGCCAGCAGTGGACTAGCGGGAGGGAACACCGGGGAGCTGTTTTTT.

This sequence joins TRBV6-6 and TRBJ1-1; D is unclear. Trimming stripped 1 base from V and 8 bases from J, with 8 bases between. The CDR3 runs to 12 residues. CDR1 is MNHNY, CDR2 SVGAGI, per germline (reference sequence). CDR3 DNA: TGTGCCAGCAGTTACTTTGTTGACGAAGCTTTCTTT. Translation: CASSYFVDEAFF.

V usage is TRBV30 and J usage is TRBJ1-3, with D possibly TRBD1 on 5 matching bases. This CDR3 has 14 amino acids. The germline gives CDR1 GTSNPN, CDR2 SVGIG (reference sequence). V dropped 0 bases and J dropped 2 bases, with 8 bases sitting between them. CDR3 in amino acids: CAWSVGGPGNTIYF. CDR3 nucleotides: TGTGCCTGGAGTGTGGGGGGTCCTGGAAACACCATATATTTT.

The chain couples TRBV6-5 to TRBJ2-7; D remains ambiguous. Trimming cost V 8 bases and J 0 bases, with 11 bases left between them. Germline CDR1 and CDR2: MNHEY and SVGAGI. The CDR3 consists of 13 residues. The CDR3: CASGSSVSYEQYF. The CDR3 DNA reads as TGTGCCAGCGGCAGTTCTGTCTCCTACGAGCAGTACTTC.

The V call is TRBV13, the J call TRBJ2-7, with D perhaps TRBD2 (7 bases). The germline gives CDR1 PRHDT, CDR2 FYEKMQ (reference sequence). The length of the CDR3 is 14 residues. Trimming took off 5 bases at V and 2 bases at J, with 13 bases between the two ends. As DNA, the CDR3 is TGTGCCAGCAGCCTCCAAGGGGGGGCCTACGAGCAGTACTTC. Its translation is CASSLQGGAYEQYF. The full variable domain, rest sourced from reference TRBV13 and TRBJ2-7, is AAGVIQSPRHLIKEKRETATLKCYPIPRHDTVYWYQQGPGQDPQFLISFYEKMQSDKGSIPDRFSAQQFSDYHSELNMSSLELGDSALYFCASSLQGGAYEQYFGPGTRLTVT.

The chain has TRBV19 and TRBJ2-1, with 9 bases lining up with TRBD2. In germline, CDR1 is LNHDA, CDR2 SQIVND (reference sequence). J was trimmed by 10 bases and V by 3 bases; bases with no gene match: 10. The CDR3 contains 15 residues. The CDR3 coding sequence is TGTGCCAGTAGTATTAATAGCGGGGGACCACGGGAGCAGTTCTTC. This codes for CASSINSGGPREQFF.

The V call is TRBV29-1, the J call TRBJ2-1, with TRBD1 as a possible D gene (6 bases). CDR1 SQVTM and CDR2 ANQGSEA come from the germline V gene. V dropped 0 bases and J dropped 15 bases, with 18 bases sitting between them. The CDR3 loop spans 13 amino acids. CDR3 sequence (DNA): TGCAGCGTTGAAGATCGGGGCACAGGGTGGAGGTTCTTC. Residues: CSVEDRGTGWRFF.

The chain employs TRBV2 and TRBJ1-2; D uncertain. The CDR3 runs 13 residues. Trimming stripped 1 base from V and 6 bases from J, with 9 bases between. The germline gives CDR1 SNHLY, CDR2 FYNNEI. CDR3 loop: CASSEGPANGYTF. DNA of the CDR3: TGTGCCAGCAGTGAAGGACCCGCGAATGGCTACACCTTC.

The rearrangement links TRBV5-6 to TRBJ2-7, with D maybe TRBD1 (5 bases). The ends were cut back, 1 base at V and 0 bases at J, with 14 bases in the middle. The CDR3 is 16 amino acids. CDR1 and CDR2 (germline): SGHDT, YYEEEE. CDR3 protein: CASSLKGPPSSYEQYF. The CDR3 DNA is TGTGCCAGCAGCTTGAAGGGGCCCCCGAGCTCCTACGAGCAGTACTTC.

The chain employs TRBV13 and TRBJ2-1; 8 bases map to TRBD1. Germline CDR1 PRHDT, CDR2 FYEKMQ (reference sequence). The CDR3 is 15 amino acids. Trimming took 5 bases from V and 0 from J; bases not matched to a gene: 3. The CDR3 nucleotides are TGTGCCAGCAGCCTGACAGGGGCCTCCTACAATGAGCAGTTCTTC. This sequence encodes CASSLTGASYNEQFF.

The chain joins TRBV4-1 to TRBJ1-5; TRBD1 aligns across 8 bases. Looked up from germline, CDR1 is MGHRA and CDR2 is YSYEKL. The CDR3 spans 16 residues. V shed 3 bases and J 3 bases; nucleotides not matched to a gene: 7. This chain's CDR3 is CASSHMGQVLNQPQHF. CDR3 nucleotides: TGCGCCAGCAGCCACATGGGACAGGTTCTCAATCAGCCCCAGCATTTT.

The V gene is TRBV25-1, the J gene TRBJ1-1; no firm D call. Germline V gene sequence: CDR1 MGHDK, CDR2 SYGVNS. CDR3 length: 13 amino acids. V was cut by 1 base and J by 1 base, with 4 bases left in between. CDR3 protein: CASSELTNTEAFF. The CDR3 DNA is TGTGCCAGCAGTGAATTGACGAACACTGAAGCTTTCTTT. Complete variable domain (other parts from reference TRBV25-1 and TRBJ1-1): EADIYQTPRYLVIGTGKKITLECSQTMGHDKMYWYQQDPGMELHLIHYSYGVNSTEKGDLSSESTVSRIRTEHFPLTLESARPSHTSQYLCASSELTNTEAFFGQGTRLTVV.

The rearrangement joins TRBV6-5 to TRBJ1-2; D is possibly TRBD1 (5 bases). In germline, CDR1 is MNHEY, CDR2 SVGAGI. The length of the CDR3 is 13 residues. Trimming shortened V by 5 bases and J by 5 bases, and 12 bases separated the two germline ends. CDR3 sequence: CASSTLQVYGYTF. CDR3 DNA: TGTGCCAGCAGTACACTACAGGTTTATGGCTACACCTTC.

Details on this clone: A read error may account for a junction end that differs from germline. The V and J genes are TRBV29-1 and TRBJ2-1; D uncertain. This CDR3 is built from 10 residues. Per germline, CDR1 SQVTM and CDR2 ANQGSEA. The CDR3 region is CSAGYDEQFF. The CDR3 DNA reads TGCAGCGCCGGCTACGATGAGCAGTTCTTC.

This sequence joins TRBV15 and TRBJ2-6, with D perhaps assigned TRBD1 or TRBD2 (6 bases each). V was pared by 4 bases and J by 1 base, with 17 bases between. Germline values: CDR1 LNHNV, CDR2 YYDKDF (reference sequence). This CDR3 is 18 amino acids long. CDR3 coding DNA: TGTGCCACCAGCACTCAGCGTTGGGGGGCTTCTGGGGCCAACGTCCTGACTTTC. Residues: CATSTQRWGASGANVLTF. The full variable domain, in which reference TRBV15 and TRBJ2-6 provide the parts outside the CDR3, is DAMVIQNPRYQVTQFGKPVTLSCSQTLNHNVMYWYQQKSSQAPKLLFHYYDKDFNNEADTPDNFQSRRPNTSFCFLDIRSPGLGDTAMYLCATSTQRWGASGANVLTFGAGSRLTVL.

This chain uses TRBV5-8 with TRBJ1-4; D perhaps matches TRBD1 (5 bases). CDR3 length: 15 amino acids. Germline CDR1 is SGHTS and CDR2 is YDEGEE. Trimming took 5 bases from V and 6 from J, leaving 17 bases between them. CDR3 protein: CASSLRGRTDEKLFF. The CDR3 DNA reads as TGTGCCAGCAGTTTGAGGGGACGTACTGATGAAAAACTGTTTTTT.

This clone was seen a handful of times. The CDR3 spells CASGLVPQVDLYEQYF. CDR3 nucleotides: TGTGCTAGTGGTTTGGTCCCCCAGGTCGACCTCTACGAGCAGTACTTC. V is TRBV12-5 and J is TRBJ2-7; no reliable D call. CDR1 LGHNT and CDR2 FRNRAP come from the germline V gene. V was cut by 0 bases and J by 3 bases, with 15 bases left in between. CDR3 length equals 16 residues.

This sequence joins TRBV30 and TRBJ2-2, with a possible D match to TRBD2 (6 bases). V lost 7 bases, J lost 0 bases, and 15 bases lay in between. This CDR3 is 15 amino acids long. The germline V gene has CDR1 GTSNPN and CDR2 SVGIG (reference sequence). The CDR3 nucleotides read TGTGCCTATTTGTGGCGGGATGCGAACACCGGGGAGCTGTTTTTT. As protein: CAYLWRDANTGELFF.

The rearrangement links TRBV7-9 to TRBJ1-5; no clear D gene. This CDR3 region has 18 residues. Germline V gives CDR1 SEHNR, CDR2 FQNEAQ (reference sequence). Between the trimmed V and J ends, which lost 5 bases and 0 bases, there was a span of 20 bases. CDR3 coding DNA: TGTGCCAGCAGCCTCCCGAGGCACTCCAGGTATAGCAATCAGCCCCAGCATTTT. Translation gives CASSLPRHSRYSNQPQHF. Supplemented by reference TRBV7-9 and TRBJ1-5, the full variable domain reads DTGVSQNPRHKITKRGQNVTFRCDPISEHNRLYWYRQTLGQGPEFLTYFQNEAQLEKSRLLSDRFSAERPKGSFSTLEIQRTEQGDSAMYLCASSLPRHSRYSNQPQHFGDGTRLSIL.

The rearrangement links TRBV7-9 to TRBJ1-3; D gene uncertain. The germline V and J ends were trimmed by 7 bases and 0 bases, with 16 bases remaining between them. There are 16 residues in the CDR3. Per germline, CDR1 SEHNR and CDR2 FQNEAQ (reference sequence). CDR3: CASTRVLGSSGNTIYF. CDR3 nucleotides: TGTGCCAGCACCCGGGTTTTGGGCAGCTCTGGAAACACCATATATTTT.